The rows below give T cell receptor beta chains drawn from one sample of a study of T cell repertoires in cytomegalovirus infection. TCRdb reanalysed the reads using MiXCR and keeps one entry per CDR3 protein. The sample has 200,000 to 300,000 distinct CDR3 sequences, approximately 14% seen once. Sequencing input: PBMCs. The receptors were sampled from a human donor in good health (CMV status not recorded). Some clones in this sample may be carry-over from other donors' samples. The CDR3 runs from the conserved cysteine through the conserved F or W. D genes are given only for firm matches. Expanded clones get a size class; other rows say once, few or many, or leave the size out.

d_gene: .; j_gene: TRBJ1-2; v_gene: TRBV5-4; abundance: few; CDR3nt: TGTGCCAGCAGCTTGAGGAGGGATTCCTGGGGCTACACCTTC; CDR3aa: CASSLRRDSWGYTF
d_gene: .; j_gene: TRBJ1-1; v_gene: TRBV7-9; abundance: .; CDR3nt: TGTGCCAGCAGCCCCGAGGCTTGGACTGAAGCTTTCTTT; CDR3aa: CASSPEAWTEAFF
d_gene: TRBD2; j_gene: TRBJ2-1; v_gene: TRBV5-1; abundance: many; CDR3nt: TGCGCCAGCAGCCCTAGCGGGAACTCCTACAATGAGCAGTTCTTC; CDR3aa: CASSPSGNSYNEQFF
d_gene: .; j_gene: TRBJ1-1; v_gene: TRBV6-8; abundance: .; CDR3nt: TGTGCCAGCAGACGTACAGGGACGGGGGCGGTCACTGAAGCTTTCTTT; CDR3aa: CASRRTGTGAVTEAFF
d_gene: TRBD2; j_gene: TRBJ2-3; v_gene: TRBV20-1; abundance: few; CDR3nt: TGCAGTGCTAGAGATAGCGGGAGGGCCGAAGATACGCAGTATTTT; CDR3aa: CSARDSGRAEDTQYF
d_gene: .; j_gene: TRBJ2-3; v_gene: TRBV6-5; abundance: .; CDR3nt: TGTGCCAGCAGTCTAGGGGTGGGCCCTAGCACAGATACGCAGTATTTT; CDR3aa: CASSLGVGPSTDTQYF
d_gene: .; j_gene: TRBJ1-1; v_gene: TRBV6-1; abundance: many; CDR3nt: TGTGCCAGCAGTGAAGCACTGGGAGGCACTGAAGCTTTCTTT; CDR3aa: CASSEALGGTEAFF
d_gene: .; j_gene: TRBJ2-3; v_gene: TRBV7-2; abundance: many; CDR3nt: TGTGCCAGCACGCACGGTCGGGGGGCAGGGTCTGTCGCAGATACGCAGTATTTT; CDR3aa: CASTHGRGAGSVADTQYF
d_gene: .; j_gene: TRBJ2-7; v_gene: TRBV7-9; abundance: few; CDR3nt: TGTGCCAGCAGCCTCTCGACAAGCTACGAGCAGTACTTC; CDR3aa: CASSLSTSYEQYF
d_gene: .; j_gene: TRBJ1-2; v_gene: TRBV25-1; abundance: .; CDR3nt: TGTCCAAGCAGTGAATATTGGGGCGGCTACACCTTC; CDR3aa: CPSSEYWGGYTF
d_gene: TRBD1; j_gene: TRBJ2-5; v_gene: TRBV29-1; abundance: .; CDR3nt: TGCAGCGTTTCGACAGGGGGTCTTAAGACCCAGTACTTC; CDR3aa: CSVSTGGLKTQYF
d_gene: TRBD2; j_gene: TRBJ2-3; v_gene: TRBV20-1; abundance: .; CDR3nt: TGCAGCGGCGGGCCGGCGGGAGCCATGAGAGATACGCAGTATTTT; CDR3aa: CSGGPAGAMRDTQYF
d_gene: .; j_gene: TRBJ2-5; v_gene: TRBV7-2; abundance: many; CDR3nt: TGTGCCAGCAGACGTATAACCGGGGGCAGCCCAAACCAAGAGACCCAGTACTTC; CDR3aa: CASRRITGGSPNQETQYF
d_gene: TRBD1; j_gene: TRBJ1-1; v_gene: TRBV28; abundance: .; CDR3nt: TGTGCCAGCAGTTTATCTGGGACAGGGGACACTGAAGCTTTCTTT; CDR3aa: CASSLSGTGDTEAFF
d_gene: TRBD2; j_gene: TRBJ2-3; v_gene: TRBV7-8; abundance: many; CDR3nt: TGTGCCAGCAGCTCCCTAGCGGGAGGCCAGGAAGATACGCAGTATTTT; CDR3aa: CASSSLAGGQEDTQYF
d_gene: TRBD1; j_gene: TRBJ1-1; v_gene: TRBV19; abundance: few; CDR3nt: TGTGCCAGTAGTATCCCGGGACAGGCCCTGATGAACACTGAAGCTTTCTTT; CDR3aa: CASSIPGQALMNTEAFF
d_gene: .; j_gene: TRBJ1-2; v_gene: TRBV7-2; abundance: many; CDR3nt: TGTGCCAGCAGCTTCCTCCTTTCAGCAGTACATGGCTACACCTTC; CDR3aa: CASSFLLSAVHGYTF
d_gene: .; j_gene: TRBJ1-6; v_gene: TRBV28; abundance: many; CDR3nt: TGTGCCAGCAGTTCCCTTAGAGGGTGGGGCAGGCATTCACCCCTCCACTTT; CDR3aa: CASSSLRGWGRHSPLHF
d_gene: TRBD1; j_gene: TRBJ2-2; v_gene: TRBV4-1; abundance: few; CDR3nt: TGCGCCAGCAGCCAATCCGGGACAGCCAACACCGGGGAGCTGTTTTTT; CDR3aa: CASSQSGTANTGELFF
d_gene: .; j_gene: TRBJ2-7; v_gene: TRBV29-1; abundance: few; CDR3nt: TGCAGCGTTGGGGGGGCTTCTCTCTCCTACGAGCAGTACTTC; CDR3aa: CSVGGASLSYEQYF
d_gene: TRBD2; j_gene: TRBJ2-7; v_gene: TRBV20-1; abundance: many; CDR3nt: TGCAGTGCGCTCCCGGGACTAGCGGGAGGGTACGAGCAGTACTTC; CDR3aa: CSALPGLAGGYEQYF
d_gene: TRBD1; j_gene: TRBJ2-7; v_gene: TRBV28; abundance: many; CDR3nt: TGTGCCAGCAGCCGGACAGGGAGCTCCTACGAGCAGTACTTC; CDR3aa: CASSRTGSSYEQYF
d_gene: .; j_gene: TRBJ1-6; v_gene: TRBV7-9; abundance: many; CDR3nt: TGTGCCAGCAGCGGCCCCCCTAGCTCCTATAATTCACCCCTCCACTTT; CDR3aa: CASSGPPSSYNSPLHF
d_gene: .; j_gene: TRBJ1-2; v_gene: TRBV2; abundance: many; CDR3nt: TGTGCCAGCAGTGAGGAGAATAACTATGGCTACACCTTC; CDR3aa: CASSEENNYGYTF
d_gene: TRBD2; j_gene: TRBJ2-5; v_gene: TRBV7-2; abundance: many; CDR3nt: TGTGCCAGCAGCTTTGGCGGGGGCCAAGAGACCCAGTACTTC; CDR3aa: CASSFGGGQETQYF
d_gene: TRBD2; j_gene: TRBJ2-6; v_gene: TRBV7-9; abundance: many; CDR3nt: TGTGCCAGCAGCTTCTCCGGCGGGGGGGTGACTGGGGCCAACGTCCTGACTTTC; CDR3aa: CASSFSGGGVTGANVLTF